This T cell receptor (beta chain) was identified during a study of beta chain features in type 1 diabetes. Isolated RNA was reverse transcribed in full, so expressed TCRB transcripts were sequenced. Generated by immunoSEQ multiplex PCR, the TCRdb table keeps only in-frame clones and is missing some. This repertoire shows 250,000 to 350,000 clones, roughly 9.6% found once; its top ten account for around 0.015%. CDR1 and CDR2 (germline): SGHRS, YFSETQ. The CDR3 is 15 residues long. V lost 4 bases, J lost 1 base, and 14 bases lay in between. The sample taken for sequencing was naive CD4+ T cells from blood. This TCR was recovered from a woman aged 30 to 39 in good health. V is TRBV5-1 and J is TRBJ1-1; D perhaps matches TRBD1 (6 bases). CDR3: CASSRVSTGNTEAFF. The CDR3 nucleotides are TGCGCCAGCAGCCGCGTTTCGACAGGGAACACTGAAGCTTTCTTT.